This paragraph reports one TCR beta chain. Its antigen is currently unknown. TCRdb reprocessed the RT-PCR reads with MiXCR, giving one entry per CDR3 protein. The sample yields some 190,000 distinct CDR3 sequences, around 15% seen once. The ends were cut back, 3 bases at V and 4 bases at J, with 13 bases in the middle. This CDR3 is 14 amino acids long. This sample is drawn from a study of response to subunit inactivated influenza vaccine. Study-wide findings and caveats: The authors proposed limited new T cell recruitment per seasonal influenza vaccination.

The V and J genes are TRBV12-3 or TRBV12-4 and TRBJ2-7; a weak D match, TRBD1 (6 bases). This clonotype was obtained from a man in his fifties or sixties who received an inactivated influenza vaccine. The input for sequencing was CD8+ T cells sorted from PBMCs, taken about 5 days after vaccination. The CDR3 region has the DNA TGTGCCAGCAGTTTCTTGGGGGCGGATTACGAGCAGTACTTC. It translates to CASSFLGADYEQYF.